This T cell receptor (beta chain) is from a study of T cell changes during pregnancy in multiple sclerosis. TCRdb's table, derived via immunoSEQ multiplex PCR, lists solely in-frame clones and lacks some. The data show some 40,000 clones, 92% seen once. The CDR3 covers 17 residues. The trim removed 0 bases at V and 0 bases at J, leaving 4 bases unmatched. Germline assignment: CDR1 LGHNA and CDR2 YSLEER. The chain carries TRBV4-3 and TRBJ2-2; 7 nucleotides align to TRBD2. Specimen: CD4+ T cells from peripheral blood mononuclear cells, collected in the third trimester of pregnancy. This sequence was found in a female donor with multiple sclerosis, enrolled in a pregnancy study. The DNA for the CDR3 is TGCGCCAGCAGCCAAGATCGACTAGCCTCGAACACCGGGGAGCTGTTTTTT. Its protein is CASSQDRLASNTGELFF.